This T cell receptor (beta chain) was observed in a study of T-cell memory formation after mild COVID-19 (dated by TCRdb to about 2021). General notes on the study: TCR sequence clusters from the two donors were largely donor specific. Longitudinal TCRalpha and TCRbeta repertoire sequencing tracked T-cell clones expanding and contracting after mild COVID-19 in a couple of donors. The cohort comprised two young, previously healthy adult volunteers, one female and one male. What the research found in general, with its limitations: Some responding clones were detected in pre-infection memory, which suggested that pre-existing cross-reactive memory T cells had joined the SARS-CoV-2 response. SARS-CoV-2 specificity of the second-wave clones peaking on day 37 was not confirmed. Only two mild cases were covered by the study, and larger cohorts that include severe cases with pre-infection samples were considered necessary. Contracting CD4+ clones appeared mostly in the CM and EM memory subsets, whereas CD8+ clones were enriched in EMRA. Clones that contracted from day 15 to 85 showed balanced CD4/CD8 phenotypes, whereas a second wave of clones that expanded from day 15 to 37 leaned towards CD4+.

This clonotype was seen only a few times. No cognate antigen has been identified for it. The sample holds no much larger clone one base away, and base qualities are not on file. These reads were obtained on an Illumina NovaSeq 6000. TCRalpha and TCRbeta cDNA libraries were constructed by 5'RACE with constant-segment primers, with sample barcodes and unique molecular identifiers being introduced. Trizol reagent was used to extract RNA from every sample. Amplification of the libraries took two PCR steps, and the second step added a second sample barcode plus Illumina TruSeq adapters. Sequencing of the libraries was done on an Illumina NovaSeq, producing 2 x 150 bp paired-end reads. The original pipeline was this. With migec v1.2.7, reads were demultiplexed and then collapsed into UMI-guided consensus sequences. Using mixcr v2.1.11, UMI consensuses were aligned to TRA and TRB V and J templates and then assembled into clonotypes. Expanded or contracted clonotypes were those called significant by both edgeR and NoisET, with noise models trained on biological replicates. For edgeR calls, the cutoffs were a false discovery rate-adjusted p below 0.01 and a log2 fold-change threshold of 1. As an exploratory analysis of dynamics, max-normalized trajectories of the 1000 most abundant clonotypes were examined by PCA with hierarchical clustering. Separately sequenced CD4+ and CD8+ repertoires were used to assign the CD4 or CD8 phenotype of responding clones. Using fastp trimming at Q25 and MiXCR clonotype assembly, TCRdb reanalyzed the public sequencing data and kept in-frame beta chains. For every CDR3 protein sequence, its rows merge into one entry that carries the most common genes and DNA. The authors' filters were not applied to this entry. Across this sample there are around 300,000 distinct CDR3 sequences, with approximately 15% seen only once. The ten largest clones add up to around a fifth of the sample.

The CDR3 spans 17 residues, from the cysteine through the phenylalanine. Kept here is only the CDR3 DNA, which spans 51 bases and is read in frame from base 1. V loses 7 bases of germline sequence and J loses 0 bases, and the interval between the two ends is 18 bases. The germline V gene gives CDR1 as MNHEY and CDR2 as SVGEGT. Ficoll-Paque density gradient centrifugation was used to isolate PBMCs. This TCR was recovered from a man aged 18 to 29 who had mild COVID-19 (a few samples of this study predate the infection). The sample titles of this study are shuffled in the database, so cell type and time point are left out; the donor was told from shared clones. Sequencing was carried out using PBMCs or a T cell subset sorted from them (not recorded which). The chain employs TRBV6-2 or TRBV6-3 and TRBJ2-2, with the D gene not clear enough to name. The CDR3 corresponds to CASKPSRSDSNTGELFF. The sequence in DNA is TGTGCCAGCAAACCTTCTAGGTCCGACTCGAACACCGGGGAGCTGTTTTTT.